This T cell receptor beta chain was found in a study of technical replicates of blood from a few donors. Profiling relied on immunoSEQ multiplex PCR, and the TCRdb table lists in-frame clones only, not all of them. The profile covers roughly 85,000 clones, with nearly 95% appearing a single time and 0.26% taken by the ten largest. This sequence originates from a human donor in good health. The source material was T cells isolated from PBMCs.

The CDR3 DNA is TGTGCCAGCAGTGGCGGCGGACTCACAGATACGCAGTATTTT. Protein: CASSGGGLTDTQYF. This chain connects TRBV9 to TRBJ2-3, with a possible D match to TRBD2 (5 bases). CDR3 length: 14 amino acids. The germline CDR1 and CDR2 sequences are SGDLS and YYNGEE. The V end lost 5 bases, the J end lost 2 bases, and 12 bases lay between the germline ends.